This T cell receptor beta chain was identified in a study of cytomegalovirus exposure and HLA in healthy donors. V gave up 3 bases and J gave up 4 bases, with 12 bases separating them. Germline V gene lookup returns CDR1 SGHVS and CDR2 FNYEAQ. This CDR3 contains 15 residues. PCR primers comprised 60 Vbeta and 13 Jbeta primers. Generated by immunoSEQ multiplex PCR, the TCRdb table keeps only in-frame clones and is missing some. The sample has around 77,000 clones, approximately 80% seen once. This clone was picked up a small number of times. The chain joins TRBV7-6 to TRBJ2-2, with D tentatively TRBD1 (5 bases). The TCR was taken from a man aged 40-49 years in good health and CMV-seronegative. Sequencing input: PBMCs. The CDR3 bases are TGTGCCAGCAGCTTTGTGACAGATTCCACCGGGGAGCTGTTTTTT. This sequence encodes CASSFVTDSTGELFF.